What follows is one T cell receptor beta chain and its context. Its specificity is unknown. Healthy donors served as the controls. They were matched for age and sex. Negative magnetic isolation gave CD8+ and CD4+ cells; FACS enriched CD8+ TEMRA. The data originate from a study of CD8 T cells in Susac syndrome. The CDR3 runs to 13 residues. With 1 base removed from V and 5 bases from J, the gap between germline ends came to 8 bases. Germline-derived CDR1 and CDR2 are SGHTA and FQGTGA. Study-wide findings and caveats: As acknowledged by the study, its TCR sequencing and HLA analysis included a relatively small number of individuals.

Reverse transcription of about 0.45 to 1 ug RNA used random hexamers. An immunoSEQ multiplex PCR generated amplified TCR beta CDR3 products spanning 54 Vbeta and 13 Jbeta. TCRdb ran MiXCR on the immunoSEQ multiplex PCR reads and lists one entry per CDR3 protein. The data contain 150,000 to 200,000 distinct CDR3 sequences, about 94% of them singletons. The sample was CD4+ T cells from PBMCs. This TCR derives from a human donor in good health. V is TRBV7-3 and J is TRBJ2-5; no clear D. The CDR3 reads CASSLNGWETQYF. Written as DNA, the CDR3 is TGTGCCAGCAGCTTAAATGGGTGGGAGACCCAGTACTTC.